This entry lists 26 T cell receptor beta chains sequenced from one sample in a study of beta chain features in type 1 diabetes. Whole-study results and caveats: Moderate yet significant TCRB CDR3 shortening was seen in Type 1 diabetes patients in all four CD4+ subsets.

No antigens are known for them. The whole isolated RNA underwent reverse transcription, so sequencing captured expressed TCRB transcripts. Profiling relied on immunoSEQ multiplex PCR, and the TCRdb table lists in-frame clones only, not all of them. The data hold around 160,000 clones, with approximately 8.8% observed a single time. Sequencing was done on a sample of central memory CD4+ T cells from blood. Receptors originate from a woman aged 30 to 39 with type 1 diabetes.

A few counts support this clone. V and J are TRBV5-1 and TRBJ1-2; 9 bases map to TRBD1. The CDR3 loop spans 16 amino acids. The V segment lost 3 bases and the J segment 13 bases; nucleotides outside the gene matches: 19. Germline CDR1 and CDR2: SGHRS and YFSETQ. In nucleotides, the CDR3 is TGCGCCAGCAGCTCGCTTCTCGGACAGGGGCGGAGTGAAGGCACCTTC. Residues: CASSSLLGQGRSEGTF.

The chain recombines TRBV7-2 with TRBJ2-7; D might be TRBD1 (6 bases). The V and J ends lost 1 base and 3 bases respectively, with 10 bases between them. The length of the CDR3 is 14 residues. CDR1 and CDR2 from the germline V gene are SGHTA and FQGNSA. The CDR3 DNA reads TGTGCCAGCAGCTTAGAGAGGGGGTTCTACGAGCAGTACTTC. It encodes CASSLERGFYEQYF.

This clone was picked up a small number of times. The CDR3 coding sequence is TGTGCCAGCAGCTCACTAGCGGGAGGGCTGAACGAGCAGTACTTC. Its translation: CASSSLAGGLNEQYF. The chain is built from TRBV2 and TRBJ2-7, with 13 bases lining up with TRBD2. The CDR3 sequence is 15 residues long. Germline assignment: CDR1 SNHLY and CDR2 FYNNEI. Germline trimming cut 6 bases from V and 5 bases from J; bases unmatched to any gene: 7.

This clone has only a few counts. The J gene is TRBJ1-2, the V gene TRBV28; 7 bases are a match to TRBD1. The CDR3 length is 16 residues. Trimming removed 5 bases from V and 0 bases from J; junction bases left unmatched: 9. Germline CDR1 MDHEN, CDR2 SYDVKM. CDR3 coding DNA: TGTGCCAGCAGTATCGGACAGGACCGAACTAACTATGGCTACACCTTC. It encodes CASSIGQDRTNYGYTF.

This clone was seen a handful of times. V gene TRBV7-9 combines with J gene TRBJ1-1, with 7 bases identical to TRBD1. V trimming: 1 base; J trimming: 3 bases; junction bases outside the gene matches: 5. Germline CDR1 SEHNR, CDR2 FQNEAQ (reference sequence). This CDR3 has 15 amino acids. CDR3 region: CASSLVGQGDTEAFF. The CDR3 DNA sequence: TGTGCCAGCAGCTTAGTTGGGCAGGGGGACACTGAAGCTTTCTTT.

The gene calls are TRBV10-3 and TRBJ2-7; 9 bases align to TRBD2. From germline, CDR1 is ENHRY and CDR2 SYGVKD. The CDR3 is 15 residues long. With V trimmed by 3 bases and J by 2 bases, 5 bases remained unmatched. The CDR3 coding sequence is TGTGCCATCAGTGACCAGACTAGCGGTGCCTACGAGCAGTACTTC. Protein product: CAISDQTSGAYEQYF.

The chain recombines TRBV5-1 with TRBJ2-3; D remains unclear. V gave up 0 bases and J gave up 2 bases, with 10 bases separating them. CDR1 and CDR2 (germline): SGHRS, YFSETQ. The CDR3 is 15 residues long. The CDR3 loop is CASSLDTADTDTQYF. CDR3 coding DNA: TGCGCCAGCAGCTTGGATACAGCTGACACAGATACGCAGTATTTT.

As for this clone: The same CDR3 also results from other DNA sequences found in this sample. The chain carries TRBV30 and TRBJ1-5, with 7 bases identical to TRBD1. This CDR3 is 13 amino acids long. The V and J ends lost 1 base and 7 bases, in that order; junction bases with no gene match: 4. CDR1 is GTSNPN and CDR2 is SVGIG in the germline V gene (reference sequence). The DNA for the CDR3 is TGTGCCTGGAGTGGACAGGGAGTGCAGCCCCAGCATTTT. It encodes CAWSGQGVQPQHF.

The chain carries TRBV7-2 and TRBJ2-1; 10 bases are shared with TRBD2. V dropped 3 bases and J dropped 10; count of bases not matched to a gene: 9. Germline CDR1 SGHTA, CDR2 FQGNSA. This CDR3 region has 15 residues. This CDR3 reads CASSFKPSGSNEQFF. CDR3 coding DNA: TGTGCCAGCAGCTTTAAGCCTAGCGGGAGTAACGAGCAGTTCTTC.

The chain joins TRBV7-9 to TRBJ2-7; perhaps TRBD2 as D (6 bases). The CDR3 sequence is 15 residues long. Trimming removed 4 bases from V and 5 bases from J, with 18 bases in between. Germline V gene lookup returns CDR1 SEHNR and CDR2 FQNEAQ (reference sequence). CDR3 DNA sequence: TGTGCCAGCAGCTCGGGACTGATATCCGGAGACGAGCAGTACTTC. As protein: CASSSGLISGDEQYF.

A few counts support this clone. The V and J genes are TRBV18 and TRBJ1-1; 8 bases align to TRBD1. This CDR3 is 14 amino acids long. J gave up 3 bases and V 2 bases, and 2 bases lay outside the gene matches. Germline CDR1 reads KGHSH; CDR2 reads LQKENI. In nucleotides, the CDR3 is TGTGCCAGCTCACCAACAGGGGGTTACACTGAAGCTTTCTTT. Its protein is CASSPTGGYTEAFF.

CDR3 sequence: CASSVGVAYEQYF. In nucleotides, the CDR3 is TGTGCCAGCAGCGTCGGGGTAGCCTACGAGCAGTACTTC. The chain joins TRBV6-1 to TRBJ2-7, with D maybe TRBD2 (5 bases). Trimming removed 6 bases from V and 2 bases from J, with 11 bases in between. The CDR3 is 13 amino acids. Germline assignment: CDR1 MNHNS and CDR2 SASEGT.

This chain joins TRBV7-9 and TRBJ2-1, with 9 bases lining up with TRBD2. The J segment lost 9 bases and the V segment lost 3 bases, leaving 9 bases of the junction unmatched. CDR1 SEHNR and CDR2 FQNEAQ come from the germline V gene (reference sequence). The CDR3 spans 15 residues. The CDR3: CASSFYSAGGFEQFF. In nucleotides, the CDR3 is TGTGCCAGCAGCTTTTATTCAGCGGGAGGCTTTGAGCAGTTCTTC.

The rearrangement uses TRBV4-1 and TRBJ2-1; D may be TRBD1 (5 bases). V was clipped by 10 bases and J by 9 bases, with 22 bases between them. The CDR3 extends over 14 amino acids. Germline lookup yields CDR1 MGHRA and CDR2 YSYEKL. CDR3 region: CATSRVLGPTEQFF. DNA for the CDR3: TGCGCCACAAGCAGGGTCTTGGGCCCGACTGAGCAGTTCTTC.

J is TRBJ2-7 and V is TRBV29-1; no definite D call. With 4 bases removed from V and 1 base from J, the gap between germline ends came to 5 bases. The V gene's germline CDR1 is SQVTM and CDR2 ANQGSEA. This CDR3 comprises 11 residues. The CDR3 region is CSVGGSYEQYF. CDR3 coding DNA: TGCAGCGTTGGAGGATCCTACGAGCAGTACTTC.

The V call is TRBV30, the J call TRBJ1-2; D not certain. Germline loops: CDR1 GTSNPN, CDR2 SVGIG (reference sequence). The CDR3 contains 11 residues. Trimming took off 8 bases at V and 4 bases at J, with 11 bases between the two ends. The CDR3 DNA is TGTGCCCCGAGAGGCCTCTATGGCTACACCTTC. It yields the protein CAPRGLYGYTF.

The V call is TRBV7-2, the J call TRBJ1-2; possible D gene TRBD1, 5 bases. With 5 bases removed from V and 4 bases from J, the gap between germline ends came to 11 bases. In germline, CDR1 is SGHTA, CDR2 FQGNSA. This CDR3 region has 13 residues. In DNA form, the CDR3 reads TGTGCCAGCAGCGCCGGACACGGCTATGGCTACACCTTC. Translated, it gives CASSAGHGYGYTF.

The V call is TRBV6-1, the J call TRBJ1-5, with D possibly TRBD1 on 6 matching bases. Trimming stripped 8 bases from V and 7 bases from J, with 15 bases between. Germline V lookup: CDR1 MNHNS, CDR2 SASEGT. CDR3 length equals 13 residues. In DNA, the CDR3 is TGTGCCAGCCCAGCGGGGGGCCGACAGCCCCAGCATTTT. Amino acids: CASPAGGRQPQHF.

The CDR3 protein is CASSLVSAQETQYF. The CDR3 DNA is TGTGCCAGCAGCTTGGTCAGCGCCCAAGAGACCCAGTACTTC. The chain carries TRBV5-6 and TRBJ2-5; D call uncertain. Trimming stripped 0 bases from V and 1 base from J, with 7 bases between. CDR3 length: 14 amino acids. CDR1 is SGHDT and CDR2 is YYEEEE in the germline V gene.

The chain couples TRBV19 to TRBJ2-5, with D possibly TRBD2 on 6 matching bases. The germline gives CDR1 LNHDA, CDR2 SQIVND (reference sequence). This CDR3 region has 13 residues. Trimming removed 10 bases at V and 4 bases at J, with 16 bases between. The chain's CDR3 is CATSGTEGETQYF. The DNA of the CDR3 is TGTGCCACTTCGGGAACGGAGGGAGAGACCCAGTACTTC.

The rearrangement uses TRBV7-2 and TRBJ2-5, with D hard to call. The germline gives CDR1 SGHTA, CDR2 FQGNSA. The length of the CDR3 is 14 residues. V dropped 5 bases and J dropped 2 bases, with 12 bases sitting between them. CDR3 sequence (DNA): TGTGCCAGCAGCCCCAGGTGGAAACAAGAGACCCAGTACTTC. It encodes CASSPRWKQETQYF.

This clone was observed a handful of times. This rearrangement joins TRBV6-5 to TRBJ2-7; TRBD1 matches 7 bases. Per the germline V gene, CDR1 is MNHEY and CDR2 is SVGAGI. The CDR3 loop spans 15 amino acids. After removal of 1 base from V and 5 bases from J, the junction contained 8 bases not matched to a gene. CDR3 in DNA: TGTGCCAGCAGTTACTTGGGTCAAGGGGGCGACGAGCAGTACTTC. This gives the protein CASSYLGQGGDEQYF.

The chain combines TRBV29-1 with TRBJ1-2; D ambiguous. The germline gives CDR1 SQVTM, CDR2 ANQGSEA. Trimming took off 7 bases at V and 0 bases at J, with 9 bases between the two ends. The CDR3 runs 12 residues. CDR3: CSDDGTNYGYTF. CDR3 nucleotide sequence: TGCAGCGACGACGGGACTAACTATGGCTACACCTTC.

This chain uses TRBV25-1 with TRBJ2-3, with 8 bases aligning to TRBD2. Trimming took 2 bases from V and 5 from J; bases not matched to a gene: 12. Germline V gene lookup returns CDR1 MGHDK and CDR2 SYGVNS. CDR3 length equals 17 residues. The CDR3 region has the DNA TGTGCCAGCAGTGAAACGGAAAGCGGGAGCGGGGAAGATACGCAGTATTTT. Translation gives CASSETESGSGEDTQYF.

The chain combines TRBV9 with TRBJ1-2; D is unresolved. Per the germline V gene, CDR1 is SGDLS and CDR2 is YYNGEE. There are 13 residues in the CDR3. V lost 2 bases and J 5 bases, leaving 10 bases between the germline ends. CDR3 coding DNA: TGTGCCAGCAGCGTTAGCAGAGGATATGGCTACACCTTC. Translating it yields CASSVSRGYGYTF.

The gene calls are TRBV9 and TRBJ2-7; D remains unclear. V was clipped by 0 bases and J by 0 bases, with 7 bases between them. Germline CDR1 SGDLS, CDR2 YYNGEE. The CDR3 loop spans 14 amino acids. CDR3 DNA: TGTGCCAGCAGCGTAGCCCCGAGCTCCTACGAGCAGTACTTC. Amino acids: CASSVAPSSYEQYF.